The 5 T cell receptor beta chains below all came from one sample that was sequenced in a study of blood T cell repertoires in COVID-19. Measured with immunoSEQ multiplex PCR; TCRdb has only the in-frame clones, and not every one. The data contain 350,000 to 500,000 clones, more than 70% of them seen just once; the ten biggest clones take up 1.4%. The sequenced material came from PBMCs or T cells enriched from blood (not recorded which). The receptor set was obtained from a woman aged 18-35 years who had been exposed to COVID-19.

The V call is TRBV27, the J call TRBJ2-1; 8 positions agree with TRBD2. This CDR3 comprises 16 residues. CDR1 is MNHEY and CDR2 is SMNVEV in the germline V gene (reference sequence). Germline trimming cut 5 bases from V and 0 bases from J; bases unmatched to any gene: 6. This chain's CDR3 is CASSLAGPSSYNEQFF. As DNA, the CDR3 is TGTGCCAGCAGTCTAGCGGGTCCCAGCTCCTACAATGAGCAGTTCTTC.

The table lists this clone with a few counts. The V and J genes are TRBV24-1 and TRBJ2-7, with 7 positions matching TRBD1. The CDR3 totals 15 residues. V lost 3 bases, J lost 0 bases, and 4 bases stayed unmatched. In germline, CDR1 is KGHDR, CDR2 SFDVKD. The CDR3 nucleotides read TGTGCCACCAGTGATGGGACAGCGAGCTCCTACGAGCAGTACTTC. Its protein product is CATSDGTASSYEQYF.

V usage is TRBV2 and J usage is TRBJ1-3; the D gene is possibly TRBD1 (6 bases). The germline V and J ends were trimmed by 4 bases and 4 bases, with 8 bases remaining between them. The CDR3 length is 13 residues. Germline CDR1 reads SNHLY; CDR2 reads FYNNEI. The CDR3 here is CASSAGDGNTIYF. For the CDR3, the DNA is TGTGCCAGCAGTGCAGGGGACGGAAACACCATATATTTT.

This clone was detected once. This CDR3 reads CASSQERGFSYEQYF. Here the CDR3 DNA reads TGCGCCAGCAGCCAAGAGCGAGGGTTTTCCTACGAGCAGTACTTC. The chain uses TRBV4-3 and TRBJ2-7, with D tentatively TRBD2 (5 bases). V gave up 0 bases and J gave up 1 base, with 10 bases separating them. The germline gives CDR1 LGHNA, CDR2 YSLEER. The CDR3 covers 15 residues.

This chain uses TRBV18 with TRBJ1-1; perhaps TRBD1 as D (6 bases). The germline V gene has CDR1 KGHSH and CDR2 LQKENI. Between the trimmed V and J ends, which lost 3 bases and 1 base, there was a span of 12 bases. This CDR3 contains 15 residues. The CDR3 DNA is TGTGCCAGCTCACCGCCCCAGGGGTGGAACACTGAAGCTTTCTTT. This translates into CASSPPQGWNTEAFF. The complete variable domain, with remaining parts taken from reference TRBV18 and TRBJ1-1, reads NAGVMQNPRHLVRRRGQEARLRCSPMKGHSHVYWYRQLPEEGLKFMVYLQKENIIDESGMPKERFSAEFPKEGPSILRIQQVVRGDSAAYFCASSPPQGWNTEAFFGQGTRLTVV.